These 2 T cell receptor beta chains came from one sample sequenced in a study of CD8+CD57+ T cells in acquired aplastic anemia. Genomic DNA was employed as the template in profiling TCR beta VDJ and CDR3. TCRdb re-called the reads through MiXCR, storing one row per CDR3 protein. The sample shows approximately 250,000 distinct CDR3 sequences, 82% of them seen only once. Patients picked for sequencing had shown CD8+CD57+ cell expansion detected by flow cytometry. Source material: sorted CD4+, CD8+, or CD8+CD57+ T cells (not recorded which) from PBMCs. Source of these receptors: a human donor with aplastic anemia.

A note on this clonotype: Since no conserved phenylalanine or tryptophan closes the CDR3, a read error is the likely cause. The limits of the CDR3 on the DNA are not certain, so only TCRdb's listed CDR3 is given. This rearrangement joins TRBV7-9 to TRBJ2-3; no DNA check was done on the table's D call, TRBD2. Ends included, the CDR3 has 14 residues. Germline V gene data show CDR1 as SEHNR and CDR2 as FQNEAQ (reference sequence). The CDR3 spells CASSLDFEGSMYEL.

Remarks on this clonotype: A much larger clone sits a single nucleotide away, making a read error possible. The chain uses TRBV7-9 and TRBJ1-1, with a weak D call TRBD1 (5 bases). The CDR3 runs 15 residues. Germline V lookup: CDR1 SEHNR, CDR2 FQNEAQ (reference sequence). Trimming shortened V by 3 bases and J by 14 bases, and 25 bases separated the two germline ends. The CDR3 sequence: CASSFDRSGGSDEFF. CDR3 DNA: TGTGCCAGCAGCTTTGATAGAAGCGGGGGGAGCGATGAGTTCTTT.